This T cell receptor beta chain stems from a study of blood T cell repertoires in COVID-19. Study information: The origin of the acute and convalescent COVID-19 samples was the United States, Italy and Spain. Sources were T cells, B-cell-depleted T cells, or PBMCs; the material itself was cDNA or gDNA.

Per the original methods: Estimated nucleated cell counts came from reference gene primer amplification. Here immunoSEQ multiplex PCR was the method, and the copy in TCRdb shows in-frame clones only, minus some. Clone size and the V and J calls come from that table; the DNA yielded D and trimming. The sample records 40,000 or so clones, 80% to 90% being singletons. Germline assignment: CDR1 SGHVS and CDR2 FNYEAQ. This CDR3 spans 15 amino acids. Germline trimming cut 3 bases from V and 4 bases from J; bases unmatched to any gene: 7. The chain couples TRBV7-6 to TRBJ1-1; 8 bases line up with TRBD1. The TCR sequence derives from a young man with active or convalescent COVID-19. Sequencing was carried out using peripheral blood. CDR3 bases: TGTGCCAGCAGCTTTATCGACAGGGGATCCACTGAAGCTTTCTTT. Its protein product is CASSFIDRGSTEAFF.